This T cell receptor (beta chain) appears in the sequencing data of a study of blood T cells in healthy people across ages. Study-wide findings and caveats: Considered underestimates were the diversity estimates obtained from one million T cells.

For this clonotype: The antigen is unknown.

The germline V gene has CDR1 LNHDA and CDR2 SQIVND (reference sequence). Trimming removed 3 bases at V and 2 bases at J, with 17 bases between. The CDR3 contains 17 residues. Sample-barcoded 5' priming and a J-beta primer mix drove a second PCR of roughly 6 to 12 cycles. The study obtained at least 2.5 million CDR3-containing paired-end reads from every sample. Each CDR3 protein is one row after TCRdb ran MiXCR on the 5' RACE reads. The sample contains 1.8 million or so distinct CDR3 sequences, roughly two fifths of which appear only once. The study drew donors from healthy Caucasian individuals in Russia aged roughly 6 to 90.

The receptor comes from a human donor in good health. Sequencing was carried out using blood. The gene calls are TRBV19 and TRBJ1-5, with TRBD1 as a possible D gene (5 bases). The CDR3 coding sequence is TGTGCCAGTAGTATCCCCCAGGGCTGGGGGGGCAATCAGCCCCAGCATTTT. It specifies CASSIPQGWGGNQPQHF. The variable domain in full, completed from reference TRBV19 and TRBJ1-5, reads DGGITQSPKYLFRKEGQNVTLSCEQNLNHDAMYWYRQDPGQGLRLIYYSQIVNDFQKGDIAEGYSVSREKKESFPLTVTSAQKNPTAFYLCASSIPQGWGGNQPQHFGDGTRLSIL.